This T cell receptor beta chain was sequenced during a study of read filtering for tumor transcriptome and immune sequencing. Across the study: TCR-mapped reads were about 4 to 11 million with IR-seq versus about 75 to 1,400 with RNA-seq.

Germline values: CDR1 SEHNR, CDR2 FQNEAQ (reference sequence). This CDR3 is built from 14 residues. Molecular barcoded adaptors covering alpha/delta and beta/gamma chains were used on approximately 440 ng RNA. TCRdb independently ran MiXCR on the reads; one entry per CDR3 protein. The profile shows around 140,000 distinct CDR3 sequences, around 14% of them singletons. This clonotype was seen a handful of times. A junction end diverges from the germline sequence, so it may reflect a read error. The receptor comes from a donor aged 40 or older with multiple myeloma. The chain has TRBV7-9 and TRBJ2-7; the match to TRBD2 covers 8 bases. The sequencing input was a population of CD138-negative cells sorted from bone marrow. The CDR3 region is CASSGSGNSYERYF. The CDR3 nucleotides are TGTGCCAGCAGCGGTAGCGGGAACTCCTACGAGCGGTACTTC.